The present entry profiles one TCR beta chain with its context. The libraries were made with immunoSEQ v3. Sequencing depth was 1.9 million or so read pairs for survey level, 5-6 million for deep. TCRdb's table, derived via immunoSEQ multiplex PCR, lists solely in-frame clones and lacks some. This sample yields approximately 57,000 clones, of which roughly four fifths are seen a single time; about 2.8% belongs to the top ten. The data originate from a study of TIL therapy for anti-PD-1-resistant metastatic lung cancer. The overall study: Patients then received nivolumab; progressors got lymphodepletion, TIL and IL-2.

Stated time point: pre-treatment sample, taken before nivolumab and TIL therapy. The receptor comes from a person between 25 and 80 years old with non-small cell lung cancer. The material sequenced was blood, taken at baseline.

Here the CDR3 DNA reads TGTGCCATCAGTGAGTCCGTGCGGGAGCAGTACTTC. It is translated as CAISESVREQYF. J is TRBJ2-7 and V is TRBV10-3; D is unresolved. The CDR3 is 12 residues long. Germline CDR1 and CDR2: ENHRY and SYGVKD. V lost 0 bases to trimming and J lost 7 bases, with 7 bases between them.